This T cell receptor (beta chain) was documented in a study of T cell responses to AZD1222 COVID-19 vaccine. Study outcomes and limitations: Only a handful of individuals given AZD1222 were seropositive at baseline. CD4 TCRs associated with vaccination spanned spike, dominating at 160-218 and 743-854. Every sample of the repertoires postdated the peak T cell response. Reportedly, close to half of spike-specific TCRs are directed against unmutated variant regions.

A word on this clone: As yet, its antigen is unknown.

TCRdb's copy holds only in-frame clones and misses some; the assay was immunoSEQ multiplex PCR. The sample consists of 150,000 to 200,000 clones, 94% of them appearing once. The CDR3 loop spans 12 amino acids. From germline, CDR1 is SGHAT and CDR2 FQNNGV. The germline V and J ends were trimmed by 0 bases and 6 bases, with 4 bases remaining between them. The gene calls are TRBV11-2 and TRBJ2-3; D unclear. Sequenced material: peripheral blood, taken on day 0 of AZD1222 vaccination. The receptor's source is an adult in good health. CDR3 sequence: CASSLEADTQYF. The CDR3 region has the DNA TGTGCCAGCAGCTTAGAGGCGGATACGCAGTATTTT.